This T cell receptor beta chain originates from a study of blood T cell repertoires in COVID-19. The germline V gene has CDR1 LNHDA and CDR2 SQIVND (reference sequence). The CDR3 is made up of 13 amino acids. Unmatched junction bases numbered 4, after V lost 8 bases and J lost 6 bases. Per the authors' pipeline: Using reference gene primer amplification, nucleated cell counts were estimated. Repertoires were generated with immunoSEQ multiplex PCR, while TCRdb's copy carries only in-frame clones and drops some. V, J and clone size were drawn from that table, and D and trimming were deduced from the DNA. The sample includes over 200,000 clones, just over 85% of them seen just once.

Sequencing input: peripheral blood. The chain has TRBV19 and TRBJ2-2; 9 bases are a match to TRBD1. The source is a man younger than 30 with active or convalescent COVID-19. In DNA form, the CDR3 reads TGTGCCAGTCGGGACAGGGCGCCCGGGGAGCTGTTTTTT. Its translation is CASRDRAPGELFF. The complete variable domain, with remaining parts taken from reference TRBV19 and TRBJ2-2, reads DGGITQSPKYLFRKEGQNVTLSCEQNLNHDAMYWYRQDPGQGLRLIYYSQIVNDFQKGDIAEGYSVSREKKESFPLTVTSAQKNPTAFYLCASRDRAPGELFFGEGSRLTVL.